The following is a T cell receptor (beta chain) sequence with its context. No antigen is known for it. Both 60 Vbeta primers and 13 Jbeta primers went into the PCR. The data were produced by immunoSEQ multiplex PCR, yet TCRdb's version contains in-frame clones alone and is incomplete. This repertoire includes 75,000 to 95,000 clones. V was shortened by 3 bases and J by 3 bases, with 9 bases between the two germline ends. This CDR3 region has 13 residues. From germline, CDR1 is SGHTS and CDR2 YDEGEE. The source of the sample is a study of cytomegalovirus exposure and HLA in healthy donors. Study-level findings and limits: About 90% or about 30% of the time was how often most TCR beta V segments were productive, according to an earlier analysis. The study recorded 150 to 200 TCR beta chains that were cytomegalovirus-associated.

Unrecorded immune exposures were likely, despite nominal health at sampling. This TCR derives from a man aged 25 to 40 in good health and CMV-seronegative. The chain combines TRBV5-8 with TRBJ2-5, with D possibly matching TRBD1 (6 bases). The specimen was PBMCs. CDR3 amino acids: CASSSRTEETQYF. The CDR3 DNA is TGTGCCAGCAGCTCAAGGACAGAAGAGACCCAGTACTTC.